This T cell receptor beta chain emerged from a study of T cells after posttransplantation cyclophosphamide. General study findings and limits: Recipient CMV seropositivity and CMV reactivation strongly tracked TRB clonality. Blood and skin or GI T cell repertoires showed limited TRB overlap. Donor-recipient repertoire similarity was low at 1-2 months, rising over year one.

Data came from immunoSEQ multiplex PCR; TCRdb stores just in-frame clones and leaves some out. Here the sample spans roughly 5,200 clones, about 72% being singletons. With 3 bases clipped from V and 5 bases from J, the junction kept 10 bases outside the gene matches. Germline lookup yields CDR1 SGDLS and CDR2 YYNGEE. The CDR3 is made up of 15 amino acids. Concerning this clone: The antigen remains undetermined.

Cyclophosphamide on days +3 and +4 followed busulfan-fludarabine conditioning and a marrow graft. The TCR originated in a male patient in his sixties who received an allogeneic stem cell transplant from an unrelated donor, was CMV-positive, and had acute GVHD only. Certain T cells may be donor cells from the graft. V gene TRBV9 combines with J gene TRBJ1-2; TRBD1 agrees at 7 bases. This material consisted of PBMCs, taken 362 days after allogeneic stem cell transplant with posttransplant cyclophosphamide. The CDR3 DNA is TGTGCCAGCAGCGCCCCGACAGGGCAGGATTATGGCTACACCTTC. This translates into CASSAPTGQDYGYTF.